This TCR beta chain was recovered during a study of T cells in Graves' hyperthyroidism and ophthalmopathy. Overall study context: Peripheral blood specimens were obtained at initial diagnosis, prior to any treatment.

The TCR beta CDR3 regions underwent amplification using RNA transcripts as the source. With the HTBI primer set, the TCR CDR3 went through a first round of RT-PCR. From the multiplex PCR reads, TCRdb called clonotypes with MiXCR, one entry per CDR3 protein. The table has 490,000 or so distinct CDR3 sequences, about 15% seen once. Ophthalmopathy patients showed a Clinical Activity Score of at least 3, NOSPECS grade of at least 4 and duration under 3 months. Uncontrolled infections, other autoimmune diseases, pregnancy or lactation led to exclusion of patients. It was 10 ml of fresh peripheral blood that supplied the PBMCs. This clonotype was seen ten or more times. Germline V gene data show CDR1 as SGHRS and CDR2 as YFSETQ. The CDR3 has 14 residues. The V end lost 4 bases, the J end lost 2 bases, and 13 bases lay between the germline ends.

The V gene is TRBV5-1, the J gene TRBJ2-7, with D unclear. The source of this sequence is a woman between 25 and 40 years old with Graves' ophthalmopathy. The sequenced sample consisted of blood. CDR3: CASSLPSRTYEQYF. The CDR3 DNA reads TGCGCCAGCAGCCTACCGTCCAGAACCTACGAGCAGTACTTC. Together with reference TRBV5-1 and TRBJ2-7, the CDR3 gives the full variable domain: KAGVTQTPRYLIKTRGQQVTLSCSPISGHRSVSWYQQTPGQGLQFLFEYFSETQRNKGNFPGRFSGRQFSNSRSEMNVSTLELGDSALYLCASSLPSRTYEQYFGPGTRLTVT.